The clone carrying this T cell receptor beta chain was counted only a few times. Antigen specificity is unknown. These data originate in a study of Ad26.COV2.S vaccination and SARS-CoV-2 variants. Study context: Donor had been placed in the Ad26.COV2.S arm of the COV1001 trial. Findings of the study overall: Total T cell responses, in the TCR breadth and depth analyses, may have been underestimated. Comparable non-spike TCR breadth was observed in vaccine and placebo recipients.

Treatment noted: around 19 received Ad26.COV2.S at low or high dose, single or two shots; 5 received placebo; per-sample allocation not given. Sampling took place 63 days after the first vaccine or placebo injection. Expression of Wuhan-strain SARS-CoV-2 spike came from the Ad26 vector that formed the vaccine. TCRdb keeps only in-frame clones here, not all; method: immunoSEQ multiplex PCR. The data show under 550,000 clones, over 75% seen once. V lost 2 bases, J lost 11 bases, and 10 bases lay in between. Germline V CDR1 and CDR2: MNHEY, SVGEGT. The CDR3 contains 12 residues. The V and J genes are TRBV6-2 or TRBV6-3 and TRBJ1-5; a weak D match, TRBD1 (5 bases). The sequence was obtained from a person aged 18-60 years who received the Ad26.COV2.S COVID-19 vaccine or a placebo. Material: peripheral blood, obtained in a trial of Ad26.COV2.S vaccine versus placebo. The CDR3 reads CASSYGTQTQHF. The CDR3 DNA reads TGTGCCAGCAGTTACGGGACCCAAACCCAGCATTTT.